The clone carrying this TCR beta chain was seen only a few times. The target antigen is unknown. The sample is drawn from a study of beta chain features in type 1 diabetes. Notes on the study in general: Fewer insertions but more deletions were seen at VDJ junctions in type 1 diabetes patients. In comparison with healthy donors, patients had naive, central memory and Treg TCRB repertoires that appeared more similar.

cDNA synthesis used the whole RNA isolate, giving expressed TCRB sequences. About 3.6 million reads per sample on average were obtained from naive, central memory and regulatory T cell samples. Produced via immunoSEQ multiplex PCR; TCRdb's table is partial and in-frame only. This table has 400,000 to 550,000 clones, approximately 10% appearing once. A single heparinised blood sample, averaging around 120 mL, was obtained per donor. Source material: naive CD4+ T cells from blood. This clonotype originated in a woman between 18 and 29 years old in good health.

The CDR3 loop is CASSPSPSSYEQYF. The CDR3 nucleotides read TGTGCCAGCTCACCGTCGCCGAGCTCCTACGAGCAGTACTTC. This rearrangement joins TRBV18 to TRBJ2-7, with D unresolved. Germline-derived CDR1 and CDR2 are KGHSH and LQKENI. The CDR3 spans 14 residues. V lost 3 bases and J 0 bases, leaving 9 bases between the germline ends.